This paragraph reports one T cell receptor beta chain. This clone's antigen is unknown. Qualities for individual bases were not recorded, and no much larger clone is one base off. The data were taken from a study of PD-L1 blockade in urothelial cancer (dated by TCRdb to between 2016 and 2019). Study-level background: All patients started therapy in the mid-2010s and received atezolizumab 1,200 mg intravenously every 3 weeks. About 90% of the roughly 29 patients were males with bladder-origin urothelial cancer, and about 65% of the roughly 30 reported a prior smoking history. Patients had an ECOG performance status of 0 or 1 and had received between 0 and 3 prior chemotherapy regimens. Blood samples were analyzed at two time points: 3 weeks after treatment start (second dose) and 6 weeks after treatment start. A median of about 140,000 T cells and some 82,000 unique TCRs was obtained from blood samples, and a median clonality of around 0.072 was observed. The study was an exploratory multi-omic analysis of somatic, immune and clinical correlates of response to PD-L1 blockade with atezolizumab in urothelial cancer. Pretreatment tumor samples and matched peripheral blood, collected serially before and after atezolizumab treatment, underwent TCR sequencing. Durable clinical benefit was defined as a progression-free survival longer than 6 months, and TCR features were additionally tested against progression-free survival and overall survival. In the same patients who had TCR sequencing, pretreatment tumors also underwent whole exome sequencing and RNA sequencing. Durable clinical benefit was achieved by nine patients and was not achieved by 20 patients. Pretreatment blood TCR-seq was available for fewer than 30 patients, at least one posttreatment blood collection was obtained for some 24 patients, and tumor TCR-seq was available for some 24 patients.

Reading from cysteine to phenylalanine, the CDR3 counts 16 amino acids. Here the CDR3 DNA is all that survives: 48 bases in frame from base 1. The germline V gene (reference sequence) yields LNHDA for CDR1 and SQIVND for CDR2. V was cut back by 1 base and J by 0 bases, leaving a gap of 10 bases between them. This specimen's time point label, per the study, means: pretreatment peripheral blood. The cohort comprised 29 patients with locally advanced or metastatic urothelial carcinoma treated at Memorial Sloan Kettering on a trial protocol. Peripheral blood mononuclear cells were collected pretreatment and during treatment, with between 1 and 8 total time points obtained per patient. The Qiagen DNeasy Blood extraction kit was used to purify genomic DNA from total PBMCs and tumor samples. PBMCs were collected pretreatment and during treatment and were isolated and stored as previously described. General study outcomes and caveats: Improved progression-free and overall survival was associated with having pretreatment peripheral blood TCR clonality below the median. Because of the small sample size (n ≈ 31) and the many exploratory analyses performed, the results are intended to be regarded as hypothesis-generating. Patients with durable benefit showed greater expansion of tumor-associated TCR clones in peripheral blood 3 weeks after starting treatment (n of about 22, p = 0.022).

To estimate absolute template abundance from read counts, synthetic TCR analog templates were spiked into each PCR. The immunoSEQ assay used bias-controlled V and J gene primers to amplify TCRbeta CDR3 regions from genomic DNA. Sequencing of rearranged TCRbeta segments was done at approximately 20X coverage. On the study's bioinformatics: Sequencing errors were corrected by clustering, and CDR3s were annotated against IMGT so that V, D and J genes could be assigned. Out-of-frame and stop-codon sequences were excluded, and only productive TCRbeta rearrangements were used in downstream analyses. To compute clonality, Shannon entropy was normalized by the log of the number of unique productive sequences and then subtracted from one. Fisher's exact test with Benjamini-Hochberg correction, at a threshold of adjusted p below 0.01, was used to find clones that differed between time points or between blood and tumor. TCRdb holds this immuneACCESS table with in-frame rearrangements only. Some clones are missing; in checked studies, unresolved V genes explain under half, and the rest has no known cause. D and trimming come from the DNA, and the V and J calls and clone size come from that table. Here the sample has about 49,000 clones; around 74% occur a single time. The top ten clones comprise more than 9% of the sample.

The sequences come from PBMCs, collected around atezolizumab (anti-PD-L1) treatment. Recombination connected TRBV19 to TRBJ2-1; the D region possibly corresponds to TRBD1 (6 bases align). The sequence was obtained from a man between 65 and 80 years old with urothelial cancer. The CDR3 region has the sequence CASSIGGLSSYNEQFF. The DNA is as follows: TGTGCCAGTAGTATAGGGGGGCTGAGCTCCTACAATGAGCAGTTCTTC.